Listed below are T cell receptor beta chains from one sample, sequenced in a study of lymphopenia after photon versus proton radiotherapy. Clones were read by immunoSEQ multiplex PCR, and TCRdb kept only the in-frame ones, dropping some. Of about 30,000 clones in the sample, 90% to 95% were seen once. Specimen: peripheral blood, collected from a patient treated with photon-based radiotherapy. The receptors here all came from a woman aged 50 to 65 with cholangiocarcinoma. Each CDR3 is given with its conserved first and last residue. Each record gives: CDR3 DNA, CDR3 protein, D gene, V gene, J gene, clone size. A D gene is named only where the DNA matches it firmly. The listing skips clone size in some rows; elsewhere it reads once, few, many or a size class.

cdr3_nt: TGTGCCAGCAGCGGGTGGGGACAGGGGGCAGGGCAGCCCCAGCATTTT
cdr3_aa: CASSGWGQGAGQPQHF
d_call: TRBD1
v_call: TRBV7-9
j_call: TRBJ1-5
clone_size: few

cdr3_nt: TGTGCCAGCAGTTCCCTGGCGTCAGGGAGGCGGTCACCCCTCCACTTT
cdr3_aa: CASSSLASGRRSPLHF
d_call: .
v_call: TRBV27
j_call: TRBJ1-6
clone_size: .

cdr3_nt: TGTGCCAGCCTCGAGACAGTTTATGGCTACACCTTC
cdr3_aa: CASLETVYGYTF
d_call: .
v_call: TRBV6-6
j_call: TRBJ1-2
clone_size: .

cdr3_nt: TGTGCCAGCAGCAGCGCGACAGGGTGGGTAGACTATGGCTACACCTTC
cdr3_aa: CASSSATGWVDYGYTF
d_call: TRBD1
v_call: TRBV9
j_call: TRBJ1-2
clone_size: .

cdr3_nt: TGTGCCAGCAGCTCTATGCTACAGGGGCGGGACACTGAAGCTTTCTTT
cdr3_aa: CASSSMLQGRDTEAFF
d_call: TRBD1
v_call: TRBV7-6
j_call: TRBJ1-1
clone_size: .

cdr3_nt: TGTGCCAGCAGCTTAAGCGGGGCCGCTCTTACCTACGAGCAGTACTTC
cdr3_aa: CASSLSGAALTYEQYF
d_call: TRBD2
v_call: TRBV7-2
j_call: TRBJ2-7
clone_size: .

cdr3_nt: TGCGCCAGCACGGTACAGGGAACGAACACCGGGGAGCTGTTTTTT
cdr3_aa: CASTVQGTNTGELFF
d_call: .
v_call: TRBV10-2
j_call: TRBJ2-2
clone_size: .

cdr3_nt: TGTGCCAGCAGCGTACAGGGAAAGGATTCACCCCTCCACTTT
cdr3_aa: CASSVQGKDSPLHF
d_call: .
v_call: TRBV9
j_call: TRBJ1-6
clone_size: .

cdr3_nt: TGTGCCAGTAGTATGGGGGGAAAGGGACCTAACTATGGCTACACCTTC
cdr3_aa: CASSMGGKGPNYGYTF
d_call: .
v_call: TRBV19
j_call: TRBJ1-2
clone_size: .

cdr3_nt: TGTGCCAGCAGGGGACAGGGGGCCGCCTACGAGCAGTACTTC
cdr3_aa: CASRGQGAAYEQYF
d_call: TRBD1
v_call: TRBV28
j_call: TRBJ2-7
clone_size: .

cdr3_nt: TGTGCCAGCTCACCTCCCCAGTTCGCTAATGAAAAACTGTTTTTT
cdr3_aa: CASSPPQFANEKLFF
d_call: .
v_call: TRBV18
j_call: TRBJ1-4
clone_size: .

cdr3_nt: TGTGCCAGCACGGAAAGGATGGTGCGTGTTCGAGTTAATTCACCCCTCCACTTT
cdr3_aa: CASTERMVRVRVNSPLHF
d_call: .
v_call: TRBV2
j_call: TRBJ1-6
clone_size: few

cdr3_nt: TGTGCCAGCAGAGACGGGACTAACTATGGCTACACCTTC
cdr3_aa: CASRDGTNYGYTF
d_call: .
v_call: TRBV28
j_call: TRBJ1-2
clone_size: .

cdr3_nt: TGTGCCAGCAGTGACGGGACAGGGGGGAACACTGAAGCTTTCTTT
cdr3_aa: CASSDGTGGNTEAFF
d_call: TRBD1
v_call: TRBV6-4
j_call: TRBJ1-1
clone_size: .